These 12 T cell receptor beta chains originate from one sample sequenced in a study of T cell responses to AZD1222 COVID-19 vaccine. Repertoires were generated with immunoSEQ multiplex PCR, while TCRdb's copy carries only in-frame clones and drops some. The table includes around 160,000 clones, roughly 89% detected once. The specimen comprised peripheral blood, sampled on day 0 of AZD1222 vaccination. All receptors derive from an adult in good health.

The V call is TRBV15, the J call TRBJ2-7, with 8 nucleotides matching TRBD1. The CDR3 consists of 15 residues. CDR1 and CDR2 (germline): LNHNV, YYDKDF (reference sequence). After removal of 1 base from V and 2 bases from J, the junction contained 4 bases not matched to a gene. CDR3 coding DNA: TGTGCCACCAGCAGAGGACAGGGGAGCCCCTACGAGCAGTACTTC. It encodes CATSRGQGSPYEQYF.

The gene calls are TRBV5-4 and TRBJ2-1; D perhaps matches TRBD1 (6 bases). The CDR3 contains 13 residues. Looked up from germline, CDR1 is SGHNT and CDR2 is YYREEE (reference sequence). Trimming removed 10 bases at V and 8 bases at J, with 19 bases between. CDR3 coding DNA: TGTGCCTCTGGCCGGGACAATGCCGATGAGCAGTTCTTC. This gives the protein CASGRDNADEQFF.

The chain is built from TRBV9 and TRBJ2-1; D might be TRBD2 (6 bases). This CDR3 comprises 14 residues. Trimming shortened V by 0 bases and J by 3 bases, and 7 bases separated the two germline ends. Germline V gene lookup returns CDR1 SGDLS and CDR2 YYNGEE. The CDR3 sequence: CASSVGRDYNEQFF. The CDR3 bases are TGTGCCAGCAGCGTAGGGCGGGACTACAATGAGCAGTTCTTC. The variable domain in full, completed from reference TRBV9 and TRBJ2-1, reads DSGVTQTPKHLITATGQRVTLRCSPRSGDLSVYWYQQSLDQGLQFLIQYYNGEERAKGNILERFSAQQFPDLHSELNLSSLELGDSALYFCASSVGRDYNEQFFGPGTRLTVL.

The V gene is TRBV28, the J gene TRBJ1-5, with D unresolved. V lost 1 base to trimming and J lost 3 bases, with 10 bases between them. CDR3 length: 15 amino acids. Germline values: CDR1 MDHEN, CDR2 SYDVKM. CDR3 sequence reads: CASSLSGNLNQPQHF. CDR3 nucleotide sequence: TGTGCCAGCAGTTTATCCGGAAACCTCAATCAGCCCCAGCATTTT.

V and J are TRBV2 and TRBJ1-5, with TRBD1 matching over 10 bases. This CDR3 has 17 amino acids. Germline V gives CDR1 SNHLY, CDR2 FYNNEI. Unmatched junction bases numbered 5, after V lost 0 bases and J lost 3 bases. The CDR3 nucleotides are TGTGCCAGCAGTGAAGCGGGGACAGGGGTCTTCAATCAGCCCCAGCATTTT. Translated, it gives CASSEAGTGVFNQPQHF. Using reference TRBV2 and TRBJ1-5 for the parts outside the CDR3, the full variable domain is EPEVTQTPSHQVTQMGQEVILRCVPISNHLYFYWYRQILGQKVEFLVSFYNNEISEKSEIFDDQFSVERPDGSNFTLKIRSTKLEDSAMYFCASSEAGTGVFNQPQHFGDGTRLSIL.

This chain connects TRBV6-5 to TRBJ1-5; D unclear. Trimming pared 3 bases from V and 4 bases from J, leaving 7 bases between. CDR3 length: 13 amino acids. The germline V gene has CDR1 MNHEY and CDR2 SVGAGI. CDR3 region: CASSYDRNQPQHF. The CDR3 DNA reads as TGTGCCAGCAGTTATGATAGAAATCAGCCCCAGCATTTT.

The J gene is TRBJ2-7, the V gene TRBV27; 12 nucleotides agree with TRBD2. J was trimmed by 5 bases and V by 3 bases; bases with no gene match: 11. The CDR3 sequence is 17 residues long. Germline CDR1 reads MNHEY; CDR2 reads SMNVEV (reference sequence). CDR3 protein: CASSLVGLTSGSHEQYF. The CDR3 DNA follows: TGTGCCAGCAGTTTGGTGGGGTTGACTAGCGGGAGCCACGAGCAGTACTTC.

The chain is built from TRBV29-1 and TRBJ2-1; 7 bases map to TRBD1. Germline CDR1 and CDR2: SQVTM and ANQGSEA. V shed 7 bases, J shed 5 bases, and the junction held 8 bases outside the gene matches. This CDR3 is 13 amino acids long. For the CDR3, the DNA is TGCAGCGCCAGACAGGGTAGAGACAATGAGCAGTTCTTC. Protein sequence: CSARQGRDNEQFF.

The chain joins TRBV7-6 to TRBJ1-4; D is undetermined. Germline V gene data show CDR1 as SGHVS and CDR2 as FNYEAQ. The CDR3 spans 12 residues. V gave up 1 base and J gave up 7 bases, with 4 bases separating them. CDR3 sequence: CASSLEAEKLFF. DNA of the CDR3: TGTGCCAGCAGCTTAGAGGCTGAAAAACTGTTTTTT.

The genes are TRBV18 and TRBJ2-7; 9 bases are shared with TRBD1. Germline V gives CDR1 KGHSH, CDR2 LQKENI. The CDR3 extends over 13 amino acids. V shed 2 bases, J shed 6 bases, and the junction held 2 bases outside the gene matches. The CDR3 loop reads CASSPGDRAEQYF. CDR3 coding DNA: TGTGCCAGCTCACCAGGGGACAGGGCCGAGCAGTACTTC.

The V gene is TRBV27, the J gene TRBJ1-5; D not resolved. Germline values: CDR1 MNHEY, CDR2 SMNVEV (reference sequence). Trimming stripped 6 bases from V and 0 bases from J, with 15 bases between. CDR3 length: 16 amino acids. The CDR3 loop reads CASSQGGPYSNQPQHF. DNA of the CDR3: TGTGCCAGCAGCCAAGGTGGCCCCTATAGCAATCAGCCCCAGCATTTT.

The rearrangement joins TRBV6-5 to TRBJ2-1, with D perhaps TRBD2 (6 bases). The CDR3 loop spans 15 amino acids. CDR1 is MNHEY and CDR2 is SVGAGI in the germline V gene. V was pared by 6 bases and J by 4 bases, with 16 bases between. In DNA, the CDR3 is TGTGCCAGCAGAGACCTTAGCGGCTCATACAATGAGCAGTTCTTC. Protein product: CASRDLSGSYNEQFF.